The 27 T cell receptor beta chains below come from one sample, sequenced in a study of shared clonotypes between healthy human individuals. The naive CD8 subset, CD45RO-negative cells positively selected for CCR7, excluded terminally differentiated effector memory CD45RA+ cells. Sequencing was performed with immunoSEQ multiplex PCR; in TCRdb, only in-frame clones are kept and a portion is missing. The sample carries roughly 590,000 clones, around 95% recorded once. Sequencing was done on a sample of naive CD8+ T cells sorted from blood. These TCRs come from a woman in her twenties or thirties in good health.

The rearrangement uses TRBV11-2 and TRBJ2-1; TRBD2 aligns across 11 bases. Per the germline V gene, CDR1 is SGHAT and CDR2 is FQNNGV. V dropped 6 bases and J dropped 1; count of bases not matched to a gene: 14. This CDR3 region has 19 residues. The CDR3 region is CASSLPSIAGGGSYNEQFF. In nucleotides, the CDR3 is TGTGCCAGCAGTCTCCCTTCCATAGCGGGAGGGGGTTCCTACAATGAGCAGTTCTTC. Filled out from reference TRBV11-2 and TRBJ2-1, the complete variable domain reads EAGVAQSPRYKIIEKRQSVAFWCNPISGHATLYWYQQILGQGPKLLIQFQNNGVVDDSQLPKDRFSAERLKGVDSTLKIQPAKLEDSAVYLCASSLPSIAGGGSYNEQFFGPGTRLTVL.

This chain uses TRBV28 with TRBJ2-3, with no clear D. Trimming stripped 4 bases from V and 2 bases from J, with 10 bases between. The CDR3 sequence is 14 residues long. Looked up from germline, CDR1 is MDHEN and CDR2 is SYDVKM. Here the CDR3 DNA reads TGTGCCAGCAGTTCCGTCTACATCACAGATACGCAGTATTTT. Amino acid sequence: CASSSVYITDTQYF.

This clone was seen once. This rearrangement joins TRBV7-9 to TRBJ2-1, with D perhaps TRBD1 (6 bases). Germline V CDR1 and CDR2: SEHNR, FQNEAQ (reference sequence). Trimming removed 4 bases from V and 4 bases from J, with 14 bases in between. The CDR3 covers 15 residues. CDR3 sequence reads: CASSWPGTYYNEQFF. CDR3 in DNA: TGTGCCAGCAGCTGGCCCGGGACATATTACAATGAGCAGTTCTTC.

V is TRBV2 and J is TRBJ2-7; 9 nucleotides line up with TRBD1. The CDR3 totals 15 residues. The V gene end was trimmed by 5 bases and the J gene end by 4 bases; junction bases not matched to a gene: 9. CDR1 and CDR2 from the germline V gene are SNHLY and FYNNEI. CDR3 DNA: TGTGCCAGCAGTAGTGGCGGGACAGGGTGGTACGAGCAGTACTTC. The encoded protein is CASSSGGTGWYEQYF. Combining the CDR3 with reference TRBV2 and TRBJ2-7 gives the whole variable domain EPEVTQTPSHQVTQMGQEVILRCVPISNHLYFYWYRQILGQKVEFLVSFYNNEISEKSEIFDDQFSVERPDGSNFTLKIRSTKLEDSAMYFCASSSGGTGWYEQYFGPGTRLTVT.

J is TRBJ2-7 and V is TRBV2; D ambiguous. Trimming cost V 8 bases and J 3 bases, with 8 bases left between them. The CDR3 is made up of 11 amino acids. CDR1 and CDR2 (germline): SNHLY, FYNNEI. In nucleotides, the CDR3 is TGTGCCAGCGGACGCTTCTACGAGCAGTACTTC. This codes for CASGRFYEQYF. Combining the CDR3 with reference TRBV2 and TRBJ2-7 gives the whole variable domain EPEVTQTPSHQVTQMGQEVILRCVPISNHLYFYWYRQILGQKVEFLVSFYNNEISEKSEIFDDQFSVERPDGSNFTLKIRSTKLEDSAMYFCASGRFYEQYFGPGTRLTVT.

The chain combines TRBV6-1 with TRBJ1-5; possibly TRBD1 for D (6 bases). Looked up from germline, CDR1 is MNHNS and CDR2 is SASEGT. The CDR3 covers 16 residues. The V and J ends lost 0 bases and 7 bases respectively, with 16 bases between them. The CDR3, as DNA: TGTGCCAGCAGTGAAGCGCCCACAGGGACGGGGCAGCCCCAGCATTTT. It codes for CASSEAPTGTGQPQHF.

This clone has only one observation. The V call is TRBV5-1, the J call TRBJ2-1; 12 bases are a match to TRBD2. CDR3 length: 15 amino acids. V lost 0 bases, J lost 7 bases, and 2 bases stayed unmatched. Germline V gene data show CDR1 as SGHRS and CDR2 as YFSETQ. CDR3 nucleotides: TGCGCCAGCAGCTTGGGGACTAGCGGGAAGAATGAGCAGTTCTTC. The encoded protein is CASSLGTSGKNEQFF.

This clone was detected once. J is TRBJ2-2 and V is TRBV25-1, with 7 nucleotides matching TRBD2. CDR1 is MGHDK, CDR2 SYGVNS, per germline. The CDR3 is made up of 15 amino acids. V trimming: 5 bases; J trimming: 1 base; junction bases outside the gene matches: 4. CDR3 DNA sequence: TGTGCCAGCAGTCGACTAGCTAGGAACACCGGGGAGCTGTTTTTT. It yields the protein CASSRLARNTGELFF.

The chain recombines TRBV5-4 with TRBJ2-1, with unresolved D. This CDR3 region has 11 residues. V gave up 4 bases and J gave up 5 bases, with 4 bases separating them. Germline V gene data show CDR1 as SGHNT and CDR2 as YYREEE (reference sequence). CDR3 nucleotides: TGTGCCAGCAGCAAGAACAATGAGCAGTTCTTC. Its protein product is CASSKNNEQFF. Filled out from reference TRBV5-4 and TRBJ2-1, the complete variable domain reads ETGVTQSPTHLIKTRGQQVTLRCSSQSGHNTVSWYQQALGQGPQFIFQYYREEENGRGNFPPRFSGLQFPNYSSELNVNALELDDSALYLCASSKNNEQFFGPGTRLTVL.

The J gene is TRBJ2-5, the V gene TRBV2; the D is unclear. The CDR3 totals 14 residues. The V end was cut by 2 bases, the J end by 5 bases, with 12 bases between. Germline V gene sequence: CDR1 SNHLY, CDR2 FYNNEI. The CDR3 bases are TGTGCCAGCAGTGAACAGCCGAGGTCGGAGACCCAGTACTTC. This encodes CASSEQPRSETQYF. The complete variable domain, with remaining parts taken from reference TRBV2 and TRBJ2-5, reads EPEVTQTPSHQVTQMGQEVILRCVPISNHLYFYWYRQILGQKVEFLVSFYNNEISEKSEIFDDQFSVERPDGSNFTLKIRSTKLEDSAMYFCASSEQPRSETQYFGPGTRLLVL.

This chain joins TRBV7-8 and TRBJ2-3; 10 positions agree with TRBD2. CDR3 size: 16 residues. Germline V gives CDR1 SGHVS, CDR2 FQNEAQ. V shed 5 bases, J shed 2 bases, and the junction held 7 bases outside the gene matches. CDR3: CASSLWTSGDTDTQYF. As DNA, the CDR3 is TGTGCCAGCAGCCTCTGGACTAGCGGAGACACAGATACGCAGTATTTT.

The chain is built from TRBV5-6 and TRBJ2-7; D is unclear. Trimming left V 0 bases short and J 10 bases short, with 11 bases between. The CDR3 runs to 12 residues. The V gene's germline CDR1 is SGHDT and CDR2 YYEEEE. The CDR3 loop is CASSLGLYAQYF. CDR3 nucleotides: TGTGCCAGCAGCTTGGGTTTGTATGCACAGTACTTC.

V is TRBV5-3 and J is TRBJ2-5; D gene ambiguous. TRBV5-3 has ORF status, its function being uncertain. CDR3 length: 16 residues. V lost 3 bases and J lost 4, with 19 bases in between. The DNA for the CDR3 is TGTGCCAGAAGCTGCTTGGTCCCGGGTCCGAGAGAGACCCAGTACTTC. As protein: CARSCLVPGPRETQYF.

This clone occurred a few times. The chain joins TRBV9 to TRBJ1-2; no definite D call. Trimming took off 7 bases at V and 4 bases at J, with 8 bases between the two ends. CDR3 size: 11 residues. From germline, CDR1 is SGDLS and CDR2 YYNGEE. CDR3 DNA sequence: TGTGCCAGCCGGAGCGGCTATGGCTACACCTTC. Amino acids: CASRSGYGYTF.

This clone was found a few times. This same CDR3 is encoded by further DNA sequences in the sample. This chain connects TRBV6-5 to TRBJ2-7; D unresolved. V was cut by 0 bases and J by 5 bases, with 2 bases left in between. The CDR3 loop spans 11 amino acids. CDR1 and CDR2 from the germline V gene are MNHEY and SVGAGI. The CDR3 bases are TGTGCCAGCAGTTACTCGAACGAGCAGTACTTC. Amino acid sequence: CASSYSNEQYF.

In this sample, this clone turned up once. The chain recombines TRBV4-1 with TRBJ1-1, with a possible D match to TRBD1 (6 bases). Germline V gives CDR1 MGHRA, CDR2 YSYEKL. Trimming took off 5 bases at V and 5 bases at J, with 15 bases between the two ends. This CDR3 has 14 residues. The CDR3 loop is CASSSKGGHTEAFF. The DNA for the CDR3 is TGCGCCAGCAGCTCGAAGGGGGGACATACTGAAGCTTTCTTT.

The V call is TRBV11-2, the J call TRBJ2-7; D not resolved. Germline V gives CDR1 SGHAT, CDR2 FQNNGV. V was pared by 1 base and J by 6 bases, with 7 bases between. CDR3 length: 12 amino acids. The CDR3 sequence is CASSLGVPEQYF. CDR3 DNA sequence: TGTGCCAGCAGCTTAGGTGTTCCCGAGCAGTACTTC.

V and J are TRBV28 and TRBJ1-5; 7 bases match TRBD1. Germline CDR1 MDHEN, CDR2 SYDVKM. The CDR3 runs 15 residues. J lost 1 base, V lost 6 bases, and 6 bases had no gene match. The CDR3: CASRRQGGSNQPQHF. CDR3 coding DNA: TGTGCCAGCAGACGACAGGGTGGAAGCAATCAGCCCCAGCATTTT. The variable domain in full, with the rest retrieved from reference TRBV28 and TRBJ1-5, is DVKVTQSSRYLVKRTGEKVFLECVQDMDHENMFWYRQDPGLGLRLIYFSYDVKMKEKGDIPEGYSVSREKKERFSLILESASTNQTSMYLCASRRQGGSNQPQHFGDGTRLSIL.

The rearrangement links TRBV6-1 to TRBJ2-1, with a weak D call TRBD2 (6 bases). This CDR3 contains 11 residues. V shed 1 base and J shed 14 bases, with 9 bases lying between them. Per the germline V gene, CDR1 is MNHNS and CDR2 is SASEGT. The CDR3 region has the DNA TGTGCCAGCAGTGAAGGCGGGACGAAGTTCTTC. Translating it yields CASSEGGTKFF.

CDR3 protein: CASRRWGDEAFF. The CDR3, as DNA: TGTGCCAGCAGGAGGTGGGGGGATGAAGCTTTCTTT. The chain couples TRBV6-5 to TRBJ1-1; tentative D call: TRBD1 (5 bases). Germline assignment: CDR1 MNHEY and CDR2 SVGAGI. V shed 6 bases and J shed 7 bases, with 12 bases lying between them. The CDR3 is 12 residues long.

The rearrangement joins TRBV9 to TRBJ2-1, with 10 bases aligning to TRBD2. Per germline, CDR1 SGDLS and CDR2 YYNGEE. The CDR3 is 16 amino acids. With V trimmed by 0 bases and J by 3 bases, 3 bases remained unmatched. In DNA, the CDR3 is TGTGCCAGCAGCGTAGGGACTAGCGGACTCTACAATGAGCAGTTCTTC. Translating gives CASSVGTSGLYNEQFF.

The J gene is TRBJ2-7, the V gene TRBV5-1, with 7 nucleotides matching TRBD2. Germline-derived CDR1 and CDR2 are SGHRS and YFSETQ. The length of the CDR3 is 18 residues. Trimming cost V 1 base and J 1 base; bases outside gene matches: 14. In nucleotides, the CDR3 is TGCGCCAGCAGCTTGTTCGAAGGCTTACTAGCGACGTCCTACGAGCAGTACTTC. It is translated as CASSLFEGLLATSYEQYF.

The V call is TRBV5-4, the J call TRBJ1-1, with D possibly matching TRBD1 (6 bases). CDR3 length: 17 amino acids. Germline values: CDR1 SGHNT, CDR2 YYREEE (reference sequence). Trimming stripped 6 bases from V and 3 bases from J, with 24 bases between. The CDR3 DNA reads TGTGCCAGCACCTACGGCTCCGGGGGCTTTGGGGACACTGAAGCTTTCTTT. As protein: CASTYGSGGFGDTEAFF.

The chain employs TRBV4-1 and TRBJ2-7; D is possibly TRBD1 or TRBD2 (6 bases each). Germline V lookup: CDR1 MGHRA, CDR2 YSYEKL. The CDR3 length is 18 residues. V lost 4 bases to trimming and J lost 0 bases, with 22 bases between them. The CDR3 here is CASSPQAGGLFLSYEQYF. The CDR3 DNA sequence: TGCGCCAGCAGCCCACAGGCCGGGGGCTTATTCCTCTCCTACGAGCAGTACTTC.

The chain uses TRBV2 and TRBJ2-3, with 7 positions matching TRBD1. The CDR3 covers 13 residues. In germline, CDR1 is SNHLY, CDR2 FYNNEI. J lost 3 bases, V lost 10 bases, and 7 bases had no gene match. The CDR3 DNA reads TGTGCCATCGACAGGGCCCGAACAGATACGCAGTATTTT. Amino acid sequence: CAIDRARTDTQYF.

This clone was detected once. The V call is TRBV7-8, the J call TRBJ1-4; D is unclear. Germline V gives CDR1 SGHVS, CDR2 FQNEAQ. The CDR3 consists of 15 residues. The V end was cut by 0 bases, the J end by 0 bases, with 5 bases between. This CDR3 reads CASSLASTTNEKLFF. The CDR3 DNA is TGTGCCAGCAGCTTAGCATCAACAACTAATGAAAAACTGTTTTTT.

This rearrangement joins TRBV27 to TRBJ1-1; no reliable D call. Trimming pared 5 bases from V and 3 bases from J, leaving 10 bases between. This CDR3 is built from 13 residues. Germline V CDR1 and CDR2: MNHEY, SMNVEV (reference sequence). In DNA form, the CDR3 reads TGTGCCAGCAGTATGAGGGCTTACACTGAAGCTTTCTTT. Amino acids: CASSMRAYTEAFF.